A single sample is the source of the 16 T cell receptor delta chains below, sequenced in a study of γδ T cells in repeated Plasmodium falciparum infection. Bulk repertoires came from Vgamma9/Vdelta2+ or Vdelta2-negative gammadelta T cells flow-sorted from PBMC. With CATT, TCRdb re-called clones from the multiplex PCR reads. The sample shows roughly 93,000 delta-chain clones, approximately 1.5% of them seen only once. The source material was gamma-delta T cells from blood. The receptors shown here come from a pool of human donors (malaria-infected and uninfected, not separated).

A few counts support this clone. The mismatch at residue 3 between this DNA's translation and the TCRdb protein of a much larger clone likely reflects a read error; the protein shown is translated from the DNA. The rearrangement uses TRDV2 and TRDJ1; 7 nucleotides line up with TRDD3. TCRdb is silent on the J gene; assignment here came from matching the DNA to germline. CDR1 is GEAIGNYY and CDR2 is EKD in the germline V gene. The CDR3 is made up of 20 amino acids. CDR3 region: CARDTVGYGGGTPLTDKLIF. CDR3 coding DNA: TGTGCCCGTGACACCGTCGGGTATGGTGGGGGAACGCCCCTCACCGATAAACTCATCTTT.

Notes on this clone: The protein recorded in TCRdb matches a much larger clone and deviates from this DNA's translation at residue 16, suggesting a read error; the protein here is obtained by translating the DNA. The chain has TRDV1 and TRDJ1, with D possibly TRDD3 on 6 matching bases. V was shortened by 8 bases and J by 0 bases, with 37 bases between the two germline ends. This CDR3 region has 22 residues. CDR1 is TSWWSYY and CDR2 is QGS in the germline V gene. The CDR3 nucleotides read TGTGCTCTTTGGTCTTACGCCTCCCTAGTCCTTAAAAGGGGATCGCACACCGATAAACTCATCTTT. It translates to CALWSYASLVLKRGSHTDKLIF.

This clone was seen many times. V gene TRDV1 combines with J gene TRDJ1, with TRDD3 matching over 8 bases. J was trimmed by 0 bases and V by 1 base; bases with no gene match: 10. CDR3 length equals 18 residues. Germline CDR1 reads TSWWSYY; CDR2 reads QGS. CDR3 in DNA: TGTGCTCTTGGGGAACCGGCCCCTGGGGGAGCGTACACCGATAAACTCATCTTT. This sequence encodes CALGEPAPGGAYTDKLIF.

As for this clone: TCRdb attributes to this sequence the protein of a much larger clone, which differs from the DNA translation at residue 4; a read error is likely, and the protein displayed is translated from the DNA. The chain uses TRDV2 and TRDJ1, with TRDD3 as a possible D gene (6 bases). The J gene comes from matching the DNA to germline here; TCRdb lacks it. This CDR3 is 15 amino acids long. CDR1 GEAIGNYY and CDR2 EKD come from the germline V gene. Trimming removed 5 bases at V and 0 bases at J, with 15 bases between. The CDR3: CACGSLGINTDKLIF. The CDR3 DNA sequence: TGTGCCTGTGGCTCTCTGGGGATTAACACCGATAAACTCATCTTT.

Notes on this clone: A read error is likely here: a far larger clone is one base away. The same CDR3 arises from other DNA sequences in this sample as well. This chain uses TRDV2 with TRDJ3; possible D gene TRDD2, 6 bases. The J gene, absent from TCRdb, was called here by matching the DNA to germline. This CDR3 has 19 amino acids. CDR1 is GEAIGNYY and CDR2 is EKD in the germline V gene. The chain's CDR3 is CACDTVSYPFSWDTRQMFF. Written as DNA, the CDR3 is TGTGCCTGCGACACCGTGTCCTACCCCTTCTCCTGGGACACCCGACAGATGTTTTTC.

This clone was detected a few times. TCRdb's entry gives the protein of a much larger clone, which mismatches this DNA's translation at residue 8, likely from a read error; the protein reported here is translated from the DNA. The chain carries TRDV2 and TRDJ1; D is unresolved. The J gene was not available in TCRdb and was assigned here by matching the DNA to germline segments. The V and J ends lost 0 bases and 0 bases respectively, with 7 bases between them. This CDR3 region has 14 residues. The germline V gene has CDR1 GEAIGNYY and CDR2 EKD. This chain's CDR3 is CACDTGTYTDKLIF. The CDR3 bases are TGTGCCTGTGACACCGGTACCTACACCGATAAACTCATCTTT.

In regard to this clone: A much larger clone lies one base from this, so it may be a read error. V and J are TRDV1 and TRDJ1; maybe TRDD3 (5 bases). Assignment of the J gene here rests on matching the DNA to germline, because TCRdb gives none. The CDR3 consists of 21 residues. The germline gives CDR1 TSWWSYY, CDR2 QGS. CDR3: CALGERIRKRGHTAYTDKLIF. The CDR3 region has the DNA TGTGCCCTTGGGGAACGGATCCGCAAAAGGGGCCATACAGCGTACACCGATAAACTCATCTTT.

Worth noting for this clone: This is likely an artifact of a read error, given a far larger clone one base away. Other DNA sequences of this sample code for an identical CDR3. The J gene is TRDJ1, the V gene TRDV1; a possible D gene is TRDD3 (5 bases). The J gene, missing from TCRdb, was assigned here through DNA to germline matching. CDR1 is TSWWSYY, CDR2 QGS, per germline. The CDR3 contains 19 residues. As DNA, the CDR3 is TGTGCCCTTGGGGAACCGAGTGCCTCCTGCGAATCTGACACCGATAAACTCATCTTT. Residues: CALGEPSASCESDTDKLIF.

Details on this clone: This likely came from a read error, as a far larger clone is one base away. Other DNA sequences in this specimen translate into the identical CDR3. The V gene is TRDV1, the J gene TRDJ1; 10 nucleotides align to TRDD3. No J segment appears in TCRdb, so it was assigned here by matching the sequence to germline. The CDR3 sequence is 22 residues long. Germline V lookup: CDR1 TSWWSYY, CDR2 QGS. V was pared by 3 bases and J by 8 bases, with 30 bases of the junction left unmatched. The CDR3 DNA reads as TGTGCTCTTGGGGATCCGAGCCTCCCTACGTACTGGGGGATTAGAATTTCCCCCAAACTCATCTTT. It specifies CALGDPSLPTYWGIRISPKLIF.

A note on this clone: TCRdb attributes to this sequence the protein of a much larger clone, which differs from the DNA translation at residue 4; a read error is likely, and the protein displayed is translated from the DNA. The chain links TRDV2 to TRDJ3; D gene ambiguous. Assignment of the J gene here rests on matching the DNA to germline, because TCRdb gives none. CDR1 is GEAIGNYY and CDR2 is EKD in the germline V gene. Trimming removed 5 bases at V and 0 bases at J, with 10 bases between. CDR3 size: 16 residues. The CDR3 DNA reads TGTGCCTGTGGCACAACCAGCTCCTGGGACACCCGACAGATGTTTTTC. It translates to CACGTTSSWDTRQMFF.

This clone was seen a few times. A single base is all that separates this from a far larger clone, so a read error is likely. Different DNA sequences within this sample yield the same CDR3. This chain joins TRDV1 and TRDJ1; D not resolved. In the absence of a J gene in TCRdb, the DNA was matched to germline to assign it here. Germline-derived CDR1 and CDR2 are TSWWSYY and QGS. Trimming left V 3 bases short and J 0 bases short, with 20 bases between. There are 18 residues in the CDR3. The CDR3 loop reads CALGDLWIPRRYTDKLIF. The DNA of the CDR3 is TGTGCTCTTGGGGACCTCTGGATCCCCCGGAGGTACACCGATAAACTCATCTTT.

Remarks on this clone: TCRdb shows a much larger clone's protein in place of this DNA's translation, and the two differ at residue 14, likely through a read error; the protein shown is translated from the DNA. The rearrangement links TRDV2 to TRDJ1; 13 nucleotides line up with TRDD3. There are 16 residues in the CDR3. Germline V gene lookup returns CDR1 GEAIGNYY and CDR2 EKD. The CDR3 DNA follows: TGTGCCTGTGACCAACTGGGGGATACGCTCAAACGTAAATTCATCTTT. This translates into CACDQLGDTLKRKFIF.

Turning to this clone: TCRdb attributes to this sequence the protein of a much larger clone, which differs from the DNA translation at residue 20; a read error is likely, and the protein displayed is translated from the DNA. The V gene call reads TRDV1; no J gene was called; TRDD3, the table's D call, was not compared with the DNA. Germline V gene data show CDR1 as TSWWSYY and CDR2 as QGS. The length of the CDR3 is 22 residues. CDR3 bases: TGTGCTCTTGGGGTATTCTTCCGGAGTCGGGGGATACTCGGCTCACGAAGCGATAAACCCATCTTT. Its protein is CALGVFFRSRGILGSRSDKPIF.

The table lists this clone with a few counts. This likely came from a read error, as a far larger clone is one base away. Within the sample, other DNA sequences also encode this same CDR3. The gene calls are TRDV1 and TRDJ1; 7 bases are a match to TRDD3. The V and J ends lost 8 bases and 0 bases, in that order; junction bases with no gene match: 21. The germline V gene encodes CDR1 TSWWSYY and CDR2 QGS. The CDR3 sequence is 19 residues long. The chain's CDR3 is CALSALTGGFTPYTDKLIF. The CDR3 bases are TGTGCTCTTTCGGCTCTTACGGGGGGATTCACGCCGTACACCGATAAACTCATCTTT.

Ten or more counts support this clone. This DNA's translation differs at residue 9 from TCRdb's protein, which comes from a much larger clone; a read error is likely, and the protein shown is translated from the DNA. This sample also contains other DNA sequences that code for the same CDR3. This sequence joins TRDV3 and TRDJ1, with 7 nucleotides matching TRDD3. CDR3 length equals 21 residues. Germline CDR1 TVYSNPD, CDR2 GDNSRS (reference sequence). V dropped 2 bases and J dropped 3; count of bases not matched to a gene: 30. The CDR3: CAFEPTWGVKATSRASDKLIF. CDR3 DNA sequence: TGTGCCTTTGAGCCGACCTGGGGGGTTAAGGCCACTTCGCGGGCTTCCGATAAACTCATCTTT.

The rearrangement links TRDV1 to TRDJ1; TRDD2 agrees at 9 bases. Per germline, CDR1 TSWWSYY and CDR2 QGS. This CDR3 has 19 amino acids. The V and J ends lost 5 bases and 4 bases, in that order; junction bases with no gene match: 20. CDR3 protein: CALGPSYARGIRTLDKLIF. The CDR3 DNA reads TGTGCTCTTGGGCCTTCCTACGCGCGGGGGATTAGGACCCTCGATAAACTCATCTTT.